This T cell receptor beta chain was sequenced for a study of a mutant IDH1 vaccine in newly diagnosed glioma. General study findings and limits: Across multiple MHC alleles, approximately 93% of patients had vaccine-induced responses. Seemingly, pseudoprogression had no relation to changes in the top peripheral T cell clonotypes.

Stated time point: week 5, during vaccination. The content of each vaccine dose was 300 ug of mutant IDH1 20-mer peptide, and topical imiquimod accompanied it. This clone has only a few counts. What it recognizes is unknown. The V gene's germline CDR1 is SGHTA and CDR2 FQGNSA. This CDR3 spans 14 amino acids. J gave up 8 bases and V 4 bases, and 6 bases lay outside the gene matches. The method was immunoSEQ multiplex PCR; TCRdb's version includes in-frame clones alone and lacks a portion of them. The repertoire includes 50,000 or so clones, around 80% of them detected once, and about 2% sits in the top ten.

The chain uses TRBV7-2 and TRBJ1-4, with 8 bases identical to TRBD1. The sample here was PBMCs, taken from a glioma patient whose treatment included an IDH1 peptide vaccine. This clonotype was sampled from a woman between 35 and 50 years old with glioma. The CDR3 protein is CASSSRQGTEKLFF. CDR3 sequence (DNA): TGTGCCAGCAGCTCCCGACAGGGGACCGAAAAACTGTTTTTT. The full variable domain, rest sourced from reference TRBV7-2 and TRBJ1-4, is GAGVSQSPSNKVTEKGKDVELRCDPISGHTALYWYRQSLGQGLEFLIYFQGNSAPDKSGLPSDRFSAERTGGSVSTLTIQRTQQEDSAVYLCASSSRQGTEKLFFGSGTQLSVL.